This TCR beta chain emerged from a study of blood T cells in healthy people across ages. Study results and limitations: Among T cells, TCR beta diversity per million cells dropped roughly linearly as age rose. It was found that TCR beta diversity correlated strongly with the percentage of naive T cells.

This clonotype was found a few times. Its antigen is not known. A second about 6 to 12 cycle PCR used barcoded and J-beta primers. With 12 random nucleotides, a template-switch adaptor tagged each individual cDNA molecule. TCRdb recomputed calls from the 5' RACE reads with MiXCR, one row per CDR3 protein. This sample has approximately 830,000 distinct CDR3 sequences, with 55% to 65% found just once. The CDR3 contains 13 residues. V was cut by 0 bases and J by 3 bases, with 8 bases left in between. The germline gives CDR1 DFQATT, CDR2 SNEGSKA (reference sequence). V is TRBV20-1 and J is TRBJ1-2, with D unresolved. The sequenced sample was blood. The sequence came from a man aged 25 to 45 in good health. CDR3 sequence reads: CSARDPSDYGYTF. For the CDR3, the DNA is TGCAGTGCTAGAGATCCCAGCGACTATGGCTACACCTTC.